Below are 21 T cell receptor beta chains sequenced from a single sample in a study of CD8 T cells in Susac syndrome. After extraction with the RNeasy kit, about 0.5 to 1 ug of the RNA was reverse transcribed using random hexamers. TCRdb re-called the immunoSEQ multiplex PCR reads through MiXCR, storing one row per CDR3 protein. The repertoire includes about 180,000 distinct CDR3 sequences, roughly 94% of them detected once, and 0.12% sits in the top ten. The sample consisted of CD4+ T cells from PBMCs. Source of these receptors: a human donor with Susac syndrome.

The chain recombines TRBV5-6 with TRBJ2-7; D is ambiguous. Germline CDR1 is SGHDT and CDR2 is YYEEEE. This CDR3 has 12 residues. Trimming pared 2 bases from V and 6 bases from J, leaving 9 bases between. The CDR3 sequence: CASSLGRTEQYF. As DNA, the CDR3 is TGTGCCAGCAGCTTAGGACGTACCGAGCAGTACTTC.

This CDR3 is CSASRSRLAAPTDTQYF. The CDR3 DNA reads TGCAGTGCTAGTCGGTCTCGGCTAGCGGCACCCACAGATACGCAGTATTTT. V gene TRBV20-1 combines with J gene TRBJ2-3; 7 positions match TRBD2. The CDR3 covers 17 residues. V dropped 3 bases and J dropped 2; count of bases not matched to a gene: 14. Germline lookup yields CDR1 DFQATT and CDR2 SNEGSKA (reference sequence).

This clonotype was seen a single time. V usage is TRBV6-5 and J usage is TRBJ1-2; 8 bases agree with TRBD1. The junction had 4 bases not matched to a gene; V was cut back by 0 bases and J by 7 bases. Germline CDR1 is MNHEY and CDR2 is SVGAGI. The CDR3 consists of 14 residues. DNA for the CDR3: TGTGCCAGCAGTTACTCCAGGGGGCTCGGTGGCTACACCTTC. Amino acids: CASSYSRGLGGYTF.

The chain combines TRBV20-1 with TRBJ2-7, with TRBD1 matching over 8 bases. Germline CDR1 is DFQATT and CDR2 is SNEGSKA (reference sequence). The CDR3 contains 13 residues. The trim removed 7 bases at V and 2 bases at J, leaving 7 bases unmatched. The CDR3 DNA follows: TGCAGTGGGTGCGGACAGGGAACCTACGAGCAGTACTTC. The encoded protein is CSGCGQGTYEQYF.

The chain is built from TRBV20-1 and TRBJ1-2; TRBD1 agrees at 7 bases. CDR1 is DFQATT and CDR2 is SNEGSKA in the germline V gene (reference sequence). The trim removed 5 bases at V and 2 bases at J, leaving 5 bases unmatched. The CDR3 spans 13 residues. The CDR3 DNA is TGCAGTGCTTTTACAGGGGACAACTATGGCTACACCTTC. It encodes CSAFTGDNYGYTF.

This clonotype has only a few counts. The chain has TRBV2 and TRBJ2-2; the D is unclear. The length of the CDR3 is 14 residues. V lost 4 bases, J lost 3 bases, and 9 bases lay in between. From germline, CDR1 is SNHLY and CDR2 FYNNEI. The CDR3 DNA sequence: TGTGCCAGCAGTGTTTCGGGTTACACCGGGGAGCTGTTTTTT. It codes for CASSVSGYTGELFF.

The chain is built from TRBV5-1 and TRBJ2-7; D not certain. Between the trimmed V and J ends, which lost 1 base and 0 bases, there was a span of 8 bases. Germline V lookup: CDR1 SGHRS, CDR2 YFSETQ. CDR3 size: 14 residues. CDR3 bases: TGCGCCAGCAGCTTGTCACTTAGCTCCTACGAGCAGTACTTC. The encoded protein is CASSLSLSSYEQYF. The full variable domain, rest sourced from reference TRBV5-1 and TRBJ2-7, is KAGVTQTPRYLIKTRGQQVTLSCSPISGHRSVSWYQQTPGQGLQFLFEYFSETQRNKGNFPGRFSGRQFSNSRSEMNVSTLELGDSALYLCASSLSLSSYEQYFGPGTRLTVT.

The CDR3 here is CASSLAQPTYNEQFF. In DNA, the CDR3 is TGTGCCAGCAGCTTAGCGCAGCCAACCTACAATGAGCAGTTCTTC. The chain is built from TRBV7-9 and TRBJ2-1; D remains unclear. Per germline, CDR1 SEHNR and CDR2 FQNEAQ (reference sequence). The CDR3 consists of 15 residues. Trimming removed 0 bases from V and 2 bases from J, with 8 bases in between.

This rearrangement joins TRBV3-1 to TRBJ2-3; possibly TRBD1 for D (6 bases). The CDR3 loop spans 13 amino acids. With 1 base removed from V and 9 bases from J, the gap between germline ends came to 11 bases. The germline V gene has CDR1 LGHDT and CDR2 YNNKEL (reference sequence). CDR3: CASSQVQGRTQYF. DNA for the CDR3: TGTGCCAGCAGCCAAGTTCAGGGGAGAACGCAGTATTTT.

This sequence joins TRBV18 and TRBJ2-5; D call uncertain. CDR3 length: 13 residues. Looked up from germline, CDR1 is KGHSH and CDR2 is LQKENI. The V gene lost 1 base and the J gene lost 4 bases, with 7 bases spanning the gap. The CDR3 DNA reads as TGTGCCAGCTCACCACAAGGGCCAGAGACCCAGTACTTC. Its protein product is CASSPQGPETQYF.

The rearrangement links TRBV7-9 to TRBJ1-2; 7 bases match TRBD1. The germline V gene encodes CDR1 SEHNR and CDR2 FQNEAQ (reference sequence). This CDR3 comprises 16 residues. V was pared by 5 bases and J by 0 bases, with 9 bases of the junction left unmatched. The CDR3 loop is CASSPGQTSTNYGYTF. The CDR3 coding sequence is TGTGCCAGCAGCCCGGGACAGACGAGTACTAACTATGGCTACACCTTC.

A single count supports this clonotype. V gene TRBV29-1 combines with J gene TRBJ2-4, with D possibly TRBD2 on 5 matching bases. This CDR3 has 14 amino acids. The germline CDR1 and CDR2 sequences are SQVTM and ANQGSEA. Trimming stripped 4 bases from V and 0 bases from J, with 10 bases between. In DNA form, the CDR3 reads TGCAGCGTTGTTGACGGGATAGCCAAAAACATTCAGTACTTC. As protein: CSVVDGIAKNIQYF.

The sample holds one count of this clonotype. The chain couples TRBV15 to TRBJ2-5, with 7 bases identical to TRBD1. The V gene end was trimmed by 4 bases and the J gene end by 1 base; junction bases not matched to a gene: 9. This CDR3 has 16 amino acids. The V gene's germline CDR1 is LNHNV and CDR2 YYDKDF (reference sequence). In nucleotides, the CDR3 is TGTGCCACCAGCAAGCCGCCCGGGACAGTCCAAGAGACCCAGTACTTC. This translates into CATSKPPGTVQETQYF.

The V gene is TRBV6-5, the J gene TRBJ2-7; 7 bases agree with TRBD2. The germline gives CDR1 MNHEY, CDR2 SVGAGI. The length of the CDR3 is 13 residues. Trimming cost V 7 bases and J 4 bases; bases outside gene matches: 7. The CDR3 region has the DNA TGTGCCAGCAAGGCTCCGGGGGGATACGAGCAGTACTTC. Its translation: CASKAPGGYEQYF.

The rearrangement joins TRBV3-1 to TRBJ1-1, with D uncertain. The CDR3 sequence is 13 residues long. V lost 6 bases, J lost 4 bases, and 12 bases lay in between. CDR1 and CDR2 from the germline V gene are LGHDT and YNNKEL (reference sequence). The DNA of the CDR3 is TGTGCCAGCAGTAAAAGCGAGACCACTGAAGCTTTCTTT. Encoded protein: CASSKSETTEAFF.

This chain connects TRBV3-1 to TRBJ1-4, with unresolved D. The V end lost 1 base, the J end lost 8 bases, and 11 bases lay between the germline ends. Germline V lookup: CDR1 LGHDT, CDR2 YNNKEL (reference sequence). The CDR3 extends over 14 amino acids. CDR3: CASSQVRAREKLFF. The CDR3 bases are TGTGCCAGCAGCCAAGTACGGGCGCGGGAAAAACTGTTTTTT.

The gene calls are TRBV12-5 and TRBJ2-7; D call uncertain. Germline assignment: CDR1 LGHNT and CDR2 FRNRAP. Trimming took off 3 bases at V and 3 bases at J, with 6 bases between the two ends. The CDR3 contains 12 residues. This chain's CDR3 is CASGLRGYEQYF. CDR3 coding DNA: TGTGCTAGTGGTTTACGAGGCTACGAGCAGTACTTC.

In this sample, this clonotype turned up a few times. The rearrangement links TRBV27 to TRBJ2-3, with unresolved D. CDR1 and CDR2 (germline): MNHEY, SMNVEV (reference sequence). This CDR3 comprises 12 residues. V was clipped by 5 bases and J by 5 bases, with 8 bases between them. The CDR3 reads CASSQAGDTQYF. DNA of the CDR3: TGTGCCAGCAGTCAGGCAGGAGATACGCAGTATTTT.

A note on this clonotype: Given the absence of the conserved phenylalanine or tryptophan at the CDR3 end, a read error is likely. CDR3 region: CSARDASGGPKTQYS. The CDR3 DNA is TGCAGTGCTAGAGATGCTAGCGGGGGGCCGAAGACCCAGTACTCC. The genes are TRBV20-1 and TRBJ2-5; 11 bases are a match to TRBD2. CDR3 length equals 15 residues. V shed 0 bases, J shed 6 bases, and the junction held 6 bases outside the gene matches. Germline V gene lookup returns CDR1 DFQATT and CDR2 SNEGSKA (reference sequence).

This chain links TRBV16 with TRBJ1-2; D is unresolved. V was trimmed by 0 bases and J by 8 bases, leaving 10 bases between them. Germline V lookup: CDR1 KGHSY, CDR2 FQNENV. The CDR3 has 13 residues. DNA of the CDR3: TGTGCCAGCAGCCAATCAGGTGCAAGGGGCTACACCTTC. This sequence encodes CASSQSGARGYTF.

V is TRBV4-3 and J is TRBJ1-5; D unclear. Germline values: CDR1 LGHNA, CDR2 YSLEER. Deletions cut 0 bases from V and 0 bases from J, with 6 bases between. The CDR3 has 15 amino acids. CDR3 residues: CASSQEAVSNQPQHF. CDR3 bases: TGCGCCAGCAGCCAAGAGGCAGTTAGCAATCAGCCCCAGCATTTT.